These 17 T cell receptor beta chains came from one sample sequenced in a study of shared clonotypes between healthy human individuals. TCRdb's copy holds only in-frame clones and misses some; the assay was immunoSEQ multiplex PCR. The repertoire holds 980,000 or so clones, with over 75% as singletons. Specimen: memory CD4+ T cells sorted from blood. As to subset: CD45RA-negative fraction. The receptors come from a man aged 18 to 35 in good health.

The J gene is TRBJ2-5, the V gene TRBV6-1; 9 bases line up with TRBD2. Germline assignment: CDR1 MNHNS and CDR2 SASEGT. After removal of 10 bases from V and 5 bases from J, the junction contained 14 bases not matched to a gene. There are 15 residues in the CDR3. The CDR3 sequence is CATSRAGGPEETQYF. CDR3 DNA sequence: TGTGCCACCTCTAGGGCGGGAGGGCCGGAGGAGACCCAGTACTTC.

J is TRBJ2-7 and V is TRBV6-5, with D unclear. The CDR3 extends over 15 amino acids. Per the germline V gene, CDR1 is MNHEY and CDR2 is SVGAGI. The V end lost 5 bases, the J end lost 0 bases, and 14 bases lay between the germline ends. This CDR3 is CASSASAGFSYEQYF. The CDR3 region has the DNA TGTGCCAGCAGTGCTTCAGCCGGGTTCTCCTACGAGCAGTACTTC.

This clone has just a few counts. V usage is TRBV5-1 and J usage is TRBJ2-1; possibly TRBD2 for D (6 bases). From germline, CDR1 is SGHRS and CDR2 YFSETQ. CDR3 length equals 14 residues. Trimming took off 5 bases at V and 4 bases at J, with 13 bases between the two ends. The DNA of the CDR3 is TGCGCCAGCAGTTTCGGCGGGACTTACAATGAGCAGTTCTTC. As protein: CASSFGGTYNEQFF.

This rearrangement joins TRBV28 to TRBJ2-5; D uncertain. The CDR3 extends over 10 amino acids. V was clipped by 6 bases and J by 5 bases, with 4 bases between them. Germline lookup yields CDR1 MDHEN and CDR2 SYDVKM. The CDR3 region has the DNA TGTGCCAGCAGCATGGAGACCCAGTACTTC. It is translated as CASSMETQYF.

The rearrangement uses TRBV5-1 and TRBJ2-5; D could derive from TRBD1 or TRBD2 (6 bases each). This CDR3 comprises 14 residues. Germline V gene data show CDR1 as SGHRS and CDR2 as YFSETQ. Trimming stripped 5 bases from V and 5 bases from J, with 16 bases between. CDR3 DNA sequence: TGCGCCAGCAGTCTTAAGGGGGGACTCGAGACCCAGTACTTC. Translated, it gives CASSLKGGLETQYF.

This clone was picked up many times. The CDR3, as DNA: TGTGCCAGCAGCGGGTCGAGCGGCGGTCCTTGGGGGCAGTTCTTC. Its translation is CASSGSSGGPWGQFF. The V call is TRBV7-2, the J call TRBJ2-1; perhaps TRBD2 as D (5 bases). Trimming took 5 bases from V and 12 from J, leaving 23 bases between them. CDR1 and CDR2 (germline): SGHTA, FQGNSA. CDR3 length: 15 residues.

The chain has TRBV7-3 and TRBJ1-5; D remains unclear. Germline values: CDR1 SGHTA, CDR2 FQGTGA. Deletions cut 5 bases from V and 4 bases from J, with 6 bases between. The CDR3 extends over 12 amino acids. CDR3 DNA: TGTGCCAGCAGCCCCGGGAATCAGCCCCAGCATTTT. Its protein is CASSPGNQPQHF.

The rearrangement joins TRBV15 to TRBJ2-5; 7 bases are shared with TRBD1. The CDR3 is 16 amino acids. CDR1 and CDR2 from the germline V gene are LNHNV and YYDKDF (reference sequence). The trim removed 10 bases at V and 3 bases at J, leaving 17 bases unmatched. The DNA for the CDR3 is TGTGCCATCCTACGAGACTCCGGGACAGTGAAAGAGACCCAGTACTTC. Protein sequence: CAILRDSGTVKETQYF.

The chain joins TRBV5-6 to TRBJ2-1, with 9 bases matching TRBD2. CDR1 is SGHDT and CDR2 is YYEEEE in the germline V gene. CDR3 length: 16 residues. The trim removed 0 bases at V and 3 bases at J, leaving 4 bases unmatched. The CDR3 reads CASSLARAGGYNEQFF. Written as DNA, the CDR3 is TGTGCCAGCAGCTTGGCGCGAGCGGGGGGCTACAATGAGCAGTTCTTC.

The rearrangement uses TRBV2 and TRBJ2-7, with a tentative D call TRBD2 (5 bases). This CDR3 contains 13 residues. V lost 8 bases to trimming and J lost 9 bases, with 20 bases between them. Germline V lookup: CDR1 SNHLY, CDR2 FYNNEI. The CDR3 DNA sequence: TGTGCCAGCGTGCAGGAGGAGATTTGGGGGCAGTACTTC. Translation: CASVQEEIWGQYF.

V is TRBV19 and J is TRBJ1-6; TRBD1 is a possible D gene (6 bases). Trimming left V 5 bases short and J 13 bases short, with 18 bases between. The germline V gene encodes CDR1 LNHDA and CDR2 SQIVND (reference sequence). The CDR3 has 14 residues. CDR3 protein: CASSPGQRLSPLHF. DNA for the CDR3: TGTGCCAGTAGTCCCGGACAGCGTCTTTCCCCCCTCCACTTT.

V is TRBV2 and J is TRBJ1-1; D is ambiguous. Germline assignment: CDR1 SNHLY and CDR2 FYNNEI. V dropped 7 bases and J dropped 2 bases, with 14 bases sitting between them. CDR3 length: 14 residues. This CDR3 reads CASTLGLFNTEAFF. For the CDR3, the DNA is TGTGCCAGCACCCTGGGTCTTTTTAACACTGAAGCTTTCTTT.

The genes are TRBV6-1 and TRBJ2-7; 8 bases align to TRBD2. The CDR3 is 14 amino acids. The ends lost 8 bases at V and 2 bases at J; junction bases unmatched: 8. Germline V gene data show CDR1 as MNHNS and CDR2 as SASEGT. This CDR3 is CASRPRGGAYEQYF. CDR3 DNA: TGTGCCAGCCGCCCCCGGGGGGGCGCCTACGAGCAGTACTTC.

CDR3 coding DNA: TGCGCCAGCAGCGTAGGACTACTAGCTACTGGGGCCAACGTCCTGACTTTC. Encoded protein: CASSVGLLATGANVLTF. V is TRBV5-1 and J is TRBJ2-6; TRBD2 might be the D (6 bases). This CDR3 region has 17 residues. CDR1 is SGHRS and CDR2 is YFSETQ in the germline V gene. V was trimmed by 4 bases and J by 2 bases, leaving 16 bases between them.

The V and J genes are TRBV21-1 and TRBJ2-1. TRBV21-1 is labeled a pseudogene. This CDR3 spans 17 amino acids. The CDR3 DNA reads TGTGCCAGCAGCGCCAAAGCGTTCTGTGCCGAAGGGAATGAGCAGTTCTTC. Amino acid sequence: CASSAKAFCAEGNEQFF.

The V call is TRBV7-9, the J call TRBJ1-2, with 9 bases aligning to TRBD1. The germline V gene has CDR1 SEHNR and CDR2 FQNEAQ (reference sequence). J was trimmed by 4 bases and V by 1 base; bases with no gene match: 4. The CDR3 is 15 amino acids. The CDR3 loop reads CASSLGGQGSYGYTF. For the CDR3, the DNA is TGTGCCAGCAGCTTAGGTGGACAGGGGTCCTATGGCTACACCTTC.

The chain recombines TRBV7-2 with TRBJ2-5; 9 bases line up with TRBD2. Germline CDR1 reads SGHTA; CDR2 reads FQGNSA. The CDR3 runs 13 residues. Germline trimming cut 3 bases from V and 5 bases from J; bases unmatched to any gene: 1. CDR3 nucleotide sequence: TGTGCCAGCAGCTTCGCGGGGGGGGAGACCCAGTACTTC. As protein: CASSFAGGETQYF. Using reference TRBV7-2 and TRBJ2-5 for the parts outside the CDR3, the full variable domain is GAGVSQSPSNKVTEKGKDVELRCDPISGHTALYWYRQSLGQGLEFLIYFQGNSAPDKSGLPSDRFSAERTGGSVSTLTIQRTQQEDSAVYLCASSFAGGETQYFGPGTRLLVL.